One and the same sample provided the 7 T cell receptor beta chains below, sequenced in a study of preoperative IRX-2 immunotherapy in early breast cancer. Assay used: immunoSEQ multiplex PCR; TCRdb lists only in-frame clones, some missing. The data contain some 99,000 clones, 75% to 90% of them singletons. Noted treatment: preoperative locoregional IRX-2 cytokine immunotherapy. Sequenced material: tumor tissue, taken after IRX-2 immunotherapy. The receptors come from a human donor with breast cancer.

This chain connects TRBV28 to TRBJ2-5; TRBD2 is a possible D gene (6 bases). CDR1 and CDR2 from the germline V gene are MDHEN and SYDVKM. This CDR3 region has 13 residues. Trimming removed 1 base at V and 5 bases at J, with 8 bases between. The CDR3 sequence: CASSLSGRETQYF. The CDR3 nucleotides read TGTGCCAGCAGTTTATCAGGGAGGGAGACCCAGTACTTC. The full variable domain, completed using reference TRBV28 and TRBJ2-5, is DVKVTQSSRYLVKRTGEKVFLECVQDMDHENMFWYRQDPGLGLRLIYFSYDVKMKEKGDIPEGYSVSREKKERFSLILESASTNQTSMYLCASSLSGRETQYFGPGTRLLVL.

V and J are TRBV5-1 and TRBJ1-2, with D possibly TRBD1 on 6 matching bases. Trimming removed 4 bases at V and 4 bases at J, with 17 bases between. CDR3 length: 15 amino acids. CDR1 and CDR2 (germline): SGHRS, YFSETQ. CDR3 protein: CASSQPAGGSYGYTF. In nucleotides, the CDR3 is TGCGCCAGCAGCCAACCAGCCGGGGGCAGCTATGGCTACACCTTC.

This sequence joins TRBV30 and TRBJ1-2, with D uncertain. Germline CDR1 GTSNPN, CDR2 SVGIG (reference sequence). This CDR3 is built from 14 residues. V was trimmed by 6 bases and J by 8 bases, leaving 22 bases between them. CDR3 bases: TGTGCCTGTAAACTGGTCGGCTCCGGGTCCGGCTACACCTTC. This gives the protein CACKLVGSGSGYTF.

This sequence joins TRBV19 and TRBJ2-5, with 9 positions matching TRBD1. Germline loops: CDR1 LNHDA, CDR2 SQIVND (reference sequence). Trimming at V came to 10 bases and at J to 0 bases, leaving 9 bases not matched to a gene. This CDR3 spans 15 amino acids. For the CDR3, the DNA is TGTGCCACCGAGGGGGGACAGGGTGACCAAGAGACCCAGTACTTC. It specifies CATEGGQGDQETQYF.

This sequence joins TRBV28 and TRBJ1-5, with D unclear. Trimming took 6 bases from V and 0 from J, leaving 6 bases between them. Germline CDR1 reads MDHEN; CDR2 reads SYDVKM. The CDR3 has 13 residues. The chain's CDR3 is CASSPPSNQPQHF. Here the CDR3 DNA reads TGTGCCAGCAGCCCACCTAGCAATCAGCCCCAGCATTTT.

The chain joins TRBV28 to TRBJ2-7; D gene unclear. Trimming left V 7 bases short and J 1 base short, with 11 bases between. The CDR3 contains 13 residues. Germline V gives CDR1 MDHEN, CDR2 SYDVKM. The CDR3 loop reads CASNGFGSYEQYF. The CDR3 DNA sequence: TGTGCCAGCAACGGATTCGGGTCCTACGAGCAGTACTTC.

This rearrangement joins TRBV11-3 to TRBJ2-7; 8 bases are a match to TRBD1. Germline CDR1 SGHNT, CDR2 YENEEA. There are 15 residues in the CDR3. The junction had 6 bases not matched to a gene; V was cut back by 5 bases and J by 0 bases. Written as DNA, the CDR3 is TGTGCCAGCAGCCTTGGACAGGGCTACTCCTACGAGCAGTACTTC. Encoded protein: CASSLGQGYSYEQYF.